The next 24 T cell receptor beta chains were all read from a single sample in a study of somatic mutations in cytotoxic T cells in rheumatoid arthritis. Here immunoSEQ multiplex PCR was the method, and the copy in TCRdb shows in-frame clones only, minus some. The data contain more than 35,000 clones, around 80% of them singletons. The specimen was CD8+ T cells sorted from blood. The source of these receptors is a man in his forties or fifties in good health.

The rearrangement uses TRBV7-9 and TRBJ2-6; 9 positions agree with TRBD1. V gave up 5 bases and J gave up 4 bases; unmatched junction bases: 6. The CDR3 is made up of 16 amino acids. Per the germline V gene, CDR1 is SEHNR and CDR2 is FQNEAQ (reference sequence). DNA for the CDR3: TGTGCCAGCAGCGGGGACAGGGCCTGGGGGGCCAACGTCCTGACTTTC. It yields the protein CASSGDRAWGANVLTF.

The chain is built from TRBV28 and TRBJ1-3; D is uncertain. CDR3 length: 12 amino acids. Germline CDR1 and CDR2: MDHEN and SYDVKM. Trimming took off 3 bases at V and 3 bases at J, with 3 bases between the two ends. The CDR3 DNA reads TGTGCCAGCAGTTTTGGTGGAAACACCATATATTTT. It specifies CASSFGGNTIYF.

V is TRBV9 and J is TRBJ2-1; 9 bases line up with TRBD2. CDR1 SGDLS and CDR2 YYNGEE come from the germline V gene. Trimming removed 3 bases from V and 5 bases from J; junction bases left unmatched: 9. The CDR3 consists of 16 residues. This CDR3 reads CASSGLLAGADNEQFF. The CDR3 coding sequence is TGTGCCAGCAGCGGCTTACTAGCGGGTGCCGACAATGAGCAGTTCTTC. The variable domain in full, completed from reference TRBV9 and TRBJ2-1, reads DSGVTQTPKHLITATGQRVTLRCSPRSGDLSVYWYQQSLDQGLQFLIQYYNGEERAKGNILERFSAQQFPDLHSELNLSSLELGDSALYFCASSGLLAGADNEQFFGPGTRLTVL.

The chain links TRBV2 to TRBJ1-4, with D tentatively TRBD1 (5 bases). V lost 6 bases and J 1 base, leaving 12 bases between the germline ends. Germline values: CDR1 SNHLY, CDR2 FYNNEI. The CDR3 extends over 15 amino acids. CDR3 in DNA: TGTGCCAGCAGCGGGGGGAAGATAACTAATGAAAAACTGTTTTTT. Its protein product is CASSGGKITNEKLFF.

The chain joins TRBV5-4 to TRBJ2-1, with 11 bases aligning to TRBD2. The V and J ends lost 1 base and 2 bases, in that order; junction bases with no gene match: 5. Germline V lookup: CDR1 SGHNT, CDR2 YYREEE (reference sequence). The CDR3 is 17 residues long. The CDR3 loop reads CASSLTGLAEAYNEQFF. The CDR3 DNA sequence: TGTGCCAGCAGCTTGACGGGACTAGCGGAAGCCTACAATGAGCAGTTCTTC.

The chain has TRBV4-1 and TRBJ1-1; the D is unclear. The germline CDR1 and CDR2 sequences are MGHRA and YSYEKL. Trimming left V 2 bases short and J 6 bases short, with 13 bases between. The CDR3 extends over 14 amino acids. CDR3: CASSQKPAEPEAFF. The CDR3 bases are TGCGCCAGCAGCCAAAAACCGGCAGAGCCTGAAGCTTTCTTT.

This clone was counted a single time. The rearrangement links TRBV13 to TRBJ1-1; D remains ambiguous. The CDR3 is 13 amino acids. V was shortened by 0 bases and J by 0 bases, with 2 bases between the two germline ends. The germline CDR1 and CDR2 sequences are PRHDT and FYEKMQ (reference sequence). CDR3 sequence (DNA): TGTGCCAGCAGCTTAGGATTGAACACTGAAGCTTTCTTT. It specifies CASSLGLNTEAFF. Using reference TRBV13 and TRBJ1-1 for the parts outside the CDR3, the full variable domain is AAGVIQSPRHLIKEKRETATLKCYPIPRHDTVYWYQQGPGQDPQFLISFYEKMQSDKGSIPDRFSAQQFSDYHSELNMSSLELGDSALYFCASSLGLNTEAFFGQGTRLTVV.

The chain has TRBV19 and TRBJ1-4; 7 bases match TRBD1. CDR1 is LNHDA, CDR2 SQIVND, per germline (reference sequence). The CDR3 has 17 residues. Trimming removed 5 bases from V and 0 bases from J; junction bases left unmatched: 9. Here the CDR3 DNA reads TGTGCCAGTAGTTCCCGGGACAGTGGGGCAACTAATGAAAAACTGTTTTTT. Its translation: CASSSRDSGATNEKLFF.

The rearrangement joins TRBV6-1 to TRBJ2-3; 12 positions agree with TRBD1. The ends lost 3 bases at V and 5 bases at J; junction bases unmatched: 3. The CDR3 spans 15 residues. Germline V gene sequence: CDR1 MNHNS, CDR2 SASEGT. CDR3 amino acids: CASSEGQGAGDTQYF. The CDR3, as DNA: TGTGCCAGCAGTGAGGGACAGGGGGCTGGAGATACGCAGTATTTT.

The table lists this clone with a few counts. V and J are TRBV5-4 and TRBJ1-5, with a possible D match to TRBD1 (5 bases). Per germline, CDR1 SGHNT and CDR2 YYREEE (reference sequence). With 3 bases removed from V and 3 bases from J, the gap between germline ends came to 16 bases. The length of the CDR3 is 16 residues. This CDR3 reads CASSYQDRGFNQPQHF. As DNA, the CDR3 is TGTGCCAGCAGCTACCAGGACCGGGGGTTCAATCAGCCCCAGCATTTT.

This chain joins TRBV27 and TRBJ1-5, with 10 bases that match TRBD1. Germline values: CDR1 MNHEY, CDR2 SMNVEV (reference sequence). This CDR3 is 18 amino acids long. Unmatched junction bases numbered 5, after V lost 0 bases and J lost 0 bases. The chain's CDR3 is CASSLSRDRGYSNQPQHF. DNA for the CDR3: TGTGCCAGCAGTTTATCAAGGGACAGGGGTTATAGCAATCAGCCCCAGCATTTT.

The CDR3 is CASSIVAGVNTGELFF. Written as DNA, the CDR3 is TGTGCCAGTAGTATCGTAGCGGGAGTGAACACCGGGGAGCTGTTTTTT. The chain uses TRBV19 and TRBJ2-2; the match to TRBD2 covers 9 bases. This CDR3 is built from 16 residues. Germline assignment: CDR1 LNHDA and CDR2 SQIVND (reference sequence). The trim removed 3 bases at V and 1 base at J, leaving 3 bases unmatched.

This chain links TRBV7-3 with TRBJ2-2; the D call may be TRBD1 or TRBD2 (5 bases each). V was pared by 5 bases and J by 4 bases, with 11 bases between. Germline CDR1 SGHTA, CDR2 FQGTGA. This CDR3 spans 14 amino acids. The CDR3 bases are TGTGCCAGCAGCCCCGGGGCCAGCACCGGGGAGCTGTTTTTT. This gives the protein CASSPGASTGELFF.

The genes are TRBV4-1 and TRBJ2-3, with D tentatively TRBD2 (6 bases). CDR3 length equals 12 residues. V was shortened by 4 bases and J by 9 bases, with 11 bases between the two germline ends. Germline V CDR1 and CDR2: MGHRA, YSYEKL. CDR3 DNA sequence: TGCGCCAGCAGCCCCGGAGGGCACACGCAGTATTTT. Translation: CASSPGGHTQYF.

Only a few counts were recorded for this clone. This CDR3 reads CASSVEVGRNTIYF. The CDR3 bases are TGTGCCAGCAGCGTTGAAGTCGGGAGAAACACCATATATTTT. This chain uses TRBV9 with TRBJ1-3; D uncertain. The CDR3 length is 14 residues. The germline CDR1 and CDR2 sequences are SGDLS and YYNGEE. V was trimmed by 2 bases and J by 5 bases, leaving 11 bases between them.

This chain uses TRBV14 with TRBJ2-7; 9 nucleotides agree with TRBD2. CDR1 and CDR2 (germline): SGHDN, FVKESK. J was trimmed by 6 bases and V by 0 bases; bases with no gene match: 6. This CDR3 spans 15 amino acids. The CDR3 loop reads CASSQDRGRVGEQYF. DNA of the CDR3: TGTGCCAGCAGCCAAGATCGCGGGAGGGTAGGCGAGCAGTACTTC. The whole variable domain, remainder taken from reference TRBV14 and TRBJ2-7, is EAGVTQFPSHSVIEKGQTVTLRCDPISGHDNLYWYRRVMGKEIKFLLHFVKESKQDESGMPNNRFLAERTGGTYSTLKVQPAELEDSGVYFCASSQDRGRVGEQYFGPGTRLTVT.

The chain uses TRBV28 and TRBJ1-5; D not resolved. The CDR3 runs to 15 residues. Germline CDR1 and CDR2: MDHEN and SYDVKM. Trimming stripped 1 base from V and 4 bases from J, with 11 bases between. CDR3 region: CASSLLLSGNQPQHF. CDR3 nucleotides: TGTGCCAGCAGTTTATTACTTAGCGGTAATCAGCCCCAGCATTTT.

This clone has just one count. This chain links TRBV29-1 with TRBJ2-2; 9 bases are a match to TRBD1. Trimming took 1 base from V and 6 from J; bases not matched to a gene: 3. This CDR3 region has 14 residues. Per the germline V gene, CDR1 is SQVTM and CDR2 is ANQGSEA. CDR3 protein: CSVEVQGAAGELFF. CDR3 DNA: TGCAGCGTTGAAGTACAGGGGGCGGCCGGGGAGCTGTTTTTT.

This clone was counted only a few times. The CDR3 nucleotides read TGTGCCAGCAGTTTGCTGACCTCTGGGGCCAACGTCCTGACTTTC. Protein: CASSLLTSGANVLTF. V usage is TRBV28 and J usage is TRBJ2-6, with unresolved D. V was pared by 3 bases and J by 0 bases, with 6 bases between. Germline V gene lookup returns CDR1 MDHEN and CDR2 SYDVKM. The CDR3 contains 15 residues.

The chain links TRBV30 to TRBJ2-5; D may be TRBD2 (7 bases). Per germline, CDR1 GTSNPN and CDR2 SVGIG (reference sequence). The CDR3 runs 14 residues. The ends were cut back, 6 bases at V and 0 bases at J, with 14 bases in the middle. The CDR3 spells CACPEGGYQETQYF. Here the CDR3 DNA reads TGTGCCTGCCCCGAGGGGGGGTACCAAGAGACCCAGTACTTC.

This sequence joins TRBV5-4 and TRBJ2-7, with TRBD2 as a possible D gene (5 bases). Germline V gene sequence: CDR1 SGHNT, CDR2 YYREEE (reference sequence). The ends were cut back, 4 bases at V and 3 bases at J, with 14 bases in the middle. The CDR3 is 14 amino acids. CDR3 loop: CASSGRNARYEQYF. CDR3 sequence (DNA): TGTGCCAGCAGCGGGAGAAACGCCCGCTACGAGCAGTACTTC.

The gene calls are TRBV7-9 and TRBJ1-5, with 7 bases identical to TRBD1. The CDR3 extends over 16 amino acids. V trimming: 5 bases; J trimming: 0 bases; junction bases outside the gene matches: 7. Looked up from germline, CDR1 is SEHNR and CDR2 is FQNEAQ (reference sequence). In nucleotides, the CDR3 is TGTGCCAGCAGCCCCGGGACAGCATATAGCAATCAGCCCCAGCATTTT. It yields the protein CASSPGTAYSNQPQHF.

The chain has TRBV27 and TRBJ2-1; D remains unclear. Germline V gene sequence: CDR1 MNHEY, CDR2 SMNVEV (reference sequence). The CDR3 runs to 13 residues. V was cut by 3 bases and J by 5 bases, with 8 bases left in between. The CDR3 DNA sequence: TGTGCCAGCAGTTTTGTGAGGAACAATGAGCAGTTCTTC. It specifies CASSFVRNNEQFF.

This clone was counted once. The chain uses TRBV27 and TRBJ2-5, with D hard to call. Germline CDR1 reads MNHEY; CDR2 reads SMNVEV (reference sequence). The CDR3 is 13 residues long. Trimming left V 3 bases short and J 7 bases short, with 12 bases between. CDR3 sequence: CASSFGPSGTQYF. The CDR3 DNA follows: TGTGCCAGCAGTTTCGGACCCTCCGGGACCCAGTACTTC.